This TCR beta chain appears in the sequencing data of a study of regulatory T cells in long-lasting Graves disease. To make TCR beta libraries, researchers used iRepertoire HTBI primers and Arm-PCR of CDR3 regions. TCRdb re-derived calls from the multiplex PCR reads in MiXCR, one entry per CDR3 protein. The sample lists a few hundred thousand distinct CDR3 sequences, around 21% occurring once. Time point specified: persistent/refractory GD, antithyroid drugs over 5 years with positive TRAb. TCR sequences were obtained from RNA taken from PBMCs. CDR1 and CDR2 (germline): GTSNPN, SVGIG (reference sequence). CDR3 size: 14 residues. The junction had 3 bases not matched to a gene; V was cut back by 1 base and J by 5 bases. In this sample, this clonotype turned up many times.

Sequenced here: peripheral blood mononuclear cells (PBMCs), sampled when the disease was refractory, from a patient treated with antithyroid drugs. The sequence came from a female donor with Graves disease. The chain is built from TRBV30 and TRBJ1-1; TRBD1 agrees at 11 bases. In nucleotides, the CDR3 is TGTGCCTGGAGTGGAGGGACAGGGGGTACTGAAGCTTTCTTT. It encodes CAWSGGTGGTEAFF.